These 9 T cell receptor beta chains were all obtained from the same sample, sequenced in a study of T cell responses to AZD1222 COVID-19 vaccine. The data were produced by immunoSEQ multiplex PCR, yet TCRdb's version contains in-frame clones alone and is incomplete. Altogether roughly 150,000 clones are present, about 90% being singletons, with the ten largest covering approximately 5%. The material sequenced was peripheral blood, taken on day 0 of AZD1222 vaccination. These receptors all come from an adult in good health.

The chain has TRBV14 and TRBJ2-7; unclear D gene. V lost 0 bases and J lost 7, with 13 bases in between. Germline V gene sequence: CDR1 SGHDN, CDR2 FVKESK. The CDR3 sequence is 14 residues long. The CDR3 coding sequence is TGTGCCAGCAGCCAAGACCTAAGGGCAGTGGAGCAGTACTTC. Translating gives CASSQDLRAVEQYF.

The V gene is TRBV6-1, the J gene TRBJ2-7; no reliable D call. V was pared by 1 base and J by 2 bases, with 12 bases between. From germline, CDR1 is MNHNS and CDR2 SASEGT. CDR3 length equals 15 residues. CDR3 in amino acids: CASSEGAALPYEQYF. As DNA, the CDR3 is TGTGCCAGCAGTGAAGGGGCAGCCCTTCCCTACGAGCAGTACTTC.

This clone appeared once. The CDR3 region is CATSDFRSGSKRTQYF. CDR3 sequence (DNA): TGTGCCACCAGTGATTTCAGGTCGGGAAGCAAGAGGACGCAGTATTTT. The chain has TRBV24-1 and TRBJ2-3; D is possibly TRBD2 (5 bases). The CDR3 is 16 residues long. Germline V CDR1 and CDR2: KGHDR, SFDVKD. Trimming removed 1 base from V and 9 bases from J, with 19 bases in between.

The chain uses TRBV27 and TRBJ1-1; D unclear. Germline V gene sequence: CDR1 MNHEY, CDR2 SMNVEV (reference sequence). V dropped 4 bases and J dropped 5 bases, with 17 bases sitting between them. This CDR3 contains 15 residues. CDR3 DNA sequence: TGTGCCAGCAGTTCCCCCCGGGCCGGGGAGACTGAAGCTTTCTTT. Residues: CASSSPRAGETEAFF.

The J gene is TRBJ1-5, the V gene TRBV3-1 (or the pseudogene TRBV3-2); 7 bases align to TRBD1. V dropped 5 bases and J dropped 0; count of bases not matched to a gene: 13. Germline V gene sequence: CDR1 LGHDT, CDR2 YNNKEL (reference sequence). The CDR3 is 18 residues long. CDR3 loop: CASSVGRGQYYSNQPQHF. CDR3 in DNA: TGTGCCAGCAGCGTCGGGAGGGGACAGTATTATAGCAATCAGCCCCAGCATTTT.

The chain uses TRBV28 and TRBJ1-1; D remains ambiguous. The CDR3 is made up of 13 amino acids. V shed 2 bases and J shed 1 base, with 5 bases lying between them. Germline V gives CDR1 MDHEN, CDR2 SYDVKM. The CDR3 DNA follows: TGTGCCAGCAGTTTAAAATGGAACACTGAAGCTTTCTTT. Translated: CASSLKWNTEAFF.

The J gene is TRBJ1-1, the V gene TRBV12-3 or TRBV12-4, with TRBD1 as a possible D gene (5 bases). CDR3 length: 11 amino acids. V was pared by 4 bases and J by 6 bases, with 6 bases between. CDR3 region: CASSWGPEAFF. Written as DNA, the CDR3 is TGTGCCAGCAGTTGGGGACCTGAAGCTTTCTTT.

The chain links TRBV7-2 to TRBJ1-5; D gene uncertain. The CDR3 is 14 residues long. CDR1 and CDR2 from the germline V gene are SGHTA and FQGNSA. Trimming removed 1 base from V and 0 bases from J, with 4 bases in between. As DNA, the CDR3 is TGTGCCAGCAGCTTAGTGTCTAGCAATCAGCCCCAGCATTTT. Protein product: CASSLVSSNQPQHF.

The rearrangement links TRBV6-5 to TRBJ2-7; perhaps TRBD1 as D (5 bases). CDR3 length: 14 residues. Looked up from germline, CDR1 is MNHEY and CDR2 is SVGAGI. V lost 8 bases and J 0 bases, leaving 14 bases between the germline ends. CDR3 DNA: TGTGCCAGCGCGTCTGGGCAGGGCTCCTACGAGCAGTACTTC. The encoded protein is CASASGQGSYEQYF.